The rows below give T cell receptor beta chains drawn from one sample of a study of early T cells in non-severe SARS-CoV-2 infection. TCRdb analysed the 5' RACE reads with MiXCR anew, one entry per CDR3 protein. The table has 35,000 to 45,000 distinct CDR3 sequences, under 7% seen once. The sequencing here drew on whole blood, taken at baseline. The receptors were sampled from an adult who was a healthcare worker with PCR-confirmed SARS-CoV-2 infection or an uninfected control (not recorded which). Each CDR3 is given with its conserved first and last residue.

J: TRBJ1-3
V: TRBV6-5
CDR3: CATAPGLSGNTIYF

J: TRBJ2-7
V: TRBV28
CDR3: CASSSSLAGRTYEQYF

J: TRBJ2-6
V: TRBV6-4
CDR3: CASSEDGSGANVLTF

J: TRBJ2-6
V: TRBV19
CDR3: CASRRKSGANVLTF

J: TRBJ2-1
V: TRBV14
CDR3: CASSPLSGSWGEQFF

J: TRBJ2-2
V: TRBV6-4
CDR3: CASSDLTGDTGELFF

J: TRBJ1-6
V: TRBV2
CDR3: CASSDKTISDSGKKLHF

J: TRBJ2-1
V: TRBV28
CDR3: CASSLFRDVNEQFF

J: TRBJ1-5
V: TRBV28
CDR3: CASSPTRTGDNQPQHF

J: TRBJ2-1
V: TRBV28
CDR3: CASSPRTGRNEQFF

J: TRBJ2-3
V: TRBV11-3
CDR3: CASSLGPSPSTDTQYF

J: TRBJ2-1
V: TRBV11-3
CDR3: CASSTYGNEQFF

J: TRBJ2-1
V: TRBV14
CDR3: CASSHLTGNNEQFF

J: TRBJ2-2
V: TRBV28
CDR3: CASSFWVTSLITGELFF

J: TRBJ2-1
V: TRBV6-5
CDR3: CASIPRVVDSYNEQFF

J: TRBJ2-1
V: TRBV12-3/TRBV12-4
CDR3: CASRSGTSGVNEQFF

J: TRBJ1-2
V: TRBV20-1
CDR3: CSVGGQNYGYTF

J: TRBJ2-7
V: TRBV12-3/TRBV12-4
CDR3: CASSLQEGDEQYF

J: TRBJ2-2
V: TRBV11-2
CDR3: CASSLMTGTAGELFF

J: TRBJ2-1
V: TRBV27
CDR3: CASSFGALNEQFF

J: TRBJ2-1
V: TRBV20-1
CDR3: CSAPTGVNEQFF

J: TRBJ2-5
V: TRBV20-1
CDR3: CSARGYGQADQETQYF

J: TRBJ2-2
V: TRBV20-1
CDR3: CSARDLQGENIYTGELFF

J: TRBJ1-1
V: TRBV6-2/TRBV6-3
CDR3: CASRDRVGTEAFF

J: TRBJ1-2
V: TRBV6-1
CDR3: CATQGGNYGYTF

J: TRBJ2-1
V: TRBV12-5
CDR3: CASGLLDNEQFF

J: TRBJ2-5
V: TRBV29-1
CDR3: CSVDWGAQETQYF

J: TRBJ1-2
V: TRBV12-3/TRBV12-4
CDR3: CASSGDRLFYGYTF